These 2 T cell receptor beta chains were all obtained from the same sample, sequenced in a study of shared clonotypes between healthy human individuals. Method: immunoSEQ multiplex PCR; TCRdb's copy keeps in-frame clones and lacks some. The sample carries 950,000 to 1,300,000 clones, 75% recorded once. Sequences were obtained from memory CD4+ T cells sorted from blood. The subset is: CD45RA-negative fraction. These TCRs come from a man between 18 and 35 years old in good health.

V is TRBV15 and J is TRBJ1-1; D perhaps matches TRBD1 (6 bases). This CDR3 spans 16 amino acids. The germline CDR1 and CDR2 sequences are LNHNV and YYDKDF (reference sequence). V lost 3 bases, J lost 2 bases, and 16 bases lay in between. The CDR3: CATSRDSIEFNTEAFF. Written as DNA, the CDR3 is TGTGCCACCAGCAGGGACAGCATCGAGTTTAACACTGAAGCTTTCTTT.

The gene calls are TRBV2 and TRBJ2-1, with TRBD2 matching over 16 bases. V lost 2 bases to trimming and J lost 9 bases; unmatched junction nucleotides: 4. There are 16 residues in the CDR3. Germline V gives CDR1 SNHLY, CDR2 FYNNEI. The CDR3: CASSEQGLAGGVEQFF. DNA of the CDR3: TGTGCCAGCAGTGAACAGGGACTAGCGGGGGGGGTTGAGCAGTTCTTC.